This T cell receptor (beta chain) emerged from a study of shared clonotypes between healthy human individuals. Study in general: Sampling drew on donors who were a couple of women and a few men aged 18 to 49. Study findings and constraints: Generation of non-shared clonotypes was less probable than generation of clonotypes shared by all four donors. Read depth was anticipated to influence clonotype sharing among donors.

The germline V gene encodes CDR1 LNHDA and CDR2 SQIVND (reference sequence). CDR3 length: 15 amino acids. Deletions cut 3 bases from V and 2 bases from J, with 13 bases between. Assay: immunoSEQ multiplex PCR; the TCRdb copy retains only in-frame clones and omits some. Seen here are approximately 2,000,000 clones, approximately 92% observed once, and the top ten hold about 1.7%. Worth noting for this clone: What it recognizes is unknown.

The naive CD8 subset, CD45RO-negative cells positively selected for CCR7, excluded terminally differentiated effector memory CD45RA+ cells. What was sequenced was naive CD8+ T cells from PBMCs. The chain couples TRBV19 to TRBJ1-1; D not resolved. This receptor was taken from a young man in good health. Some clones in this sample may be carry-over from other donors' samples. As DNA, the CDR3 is TGTGCCAGTAGTATCGGGCCAGCCTTAAACACTGAAGCTTTCTTT. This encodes CASSIGPALNTEAFF.